The entry below gives a single T cell receptor (beta chain) sequence along with its context. Antigen unknown. The V gene lost 7 bases and the J gene lost 8 bases, with 21 bases spanning the gap. This CDR3 has 15 residues. The germline gives CDR1 SGHVS, CDR2 FQNEAQ. The data derive from a study of cytomegalovirus exposure and HLA in healthy donors. Study observations and caveats: More clonal expansion characterized HLA-associated TCR beta chains than equally common others in a later analysis. In a later analysis, at a false discovery rate of 0.05, roughly 17,000 TCR beta sequences were associated with HLA alleles.

The PCR had 60 Vbeta and 13 Jbeta primers. Measured with immunoSEQ multiplex PCR; TCRdb has only the in-frame clones, and not every one. The data contain 200,000 or so clones, approximately 84% of them seen just once; the ten biggest clones take up approximately 0.26%. The receptor was isolated from a boy aged 10-17 years in good health and CMV-seronegative. The sequencing input was PBMCs. The V gene is TRBV7-8, the J gene TRBJ2-1, with D possibly matching TRBD1 (5 bases). The CDR3 spells CASTLLDPKGDEQFF. The CDR3 DNA is TGTGCCAGCACCTTGCTGGACCCCAAAGGGGATGAGCAGTTCTTC.